Below, one T cell receptor beta chain is given with its context. Antigen unknown. This specimen belongs to a study of radiation and T cells in renal cell carcinoma. Some clones are missing from TCRdb's copy, which holds only in-frame ones; the method was immunoSEQ multiplex PCR. This sample has around 170,000 clones, with 88% found just once. Time point specified: blood 4 weeks post-SBRT, at nephrectomy. Treatment denoted: 15 Gy SBRT to primary tumor, nephrectomy 4 weeks later. Radiation-treated patients gave blood at baseline, week 2 and week 4. This renal cell carcinoma was of the clear cell type. Germline V CDR1 and CDR2: MNHNY, SVGAGI (reference sequence). This CDR3 region has 13 residues. Deletions cut 7 bases from V and 8 bases from J, with 12 bases between. General study results and limits: Pretreatment tumor biopsies were lacking, so baseline clonotypes are unknown.

The origin of this receptor is a woman aged 45-59 years with renal cell carcinoma. The chain uses TRBV6-6 and TRBJ1-6, with a possible D match to TRBD1 (6 bases). This specimen was blood, taken from a patient whose treatment included radiotherapy and nephrectomy. CDR3 loop: CASNTGLDSPLHF. DNA of the CDR3: TGTGCCAGCAATACAGGGCTGGATTCACCCCTCCACTTT.